The 3 T cell receptor beta chains below come from one sample, sequenced in a study of T cells in Graves' hyperthyroidism and ophthalmopathy. RNA transcripts yielded amplified TCR beta CDR3 regions. The TCR CDR3 first-round RT-PCR relied on the HTBI primer set. MiXCR, run by TCRdb on the multiplex PCR reads, gives a single entry per CDR3 protein. The sample has approximately 640,000 distinct CDR3 sequences, around 15% seen once. Sequencing input: blood. The receptor set was obtained from a man aged 50 to 59 with Graves' hyperthyroidism.

This clonotype has only a few counts. This chain uses TRBV3-1 with TRBJ2-2; 9 bases line up with TRBD1. Trimming took 1 base from V and 1 from J; bases not matched to a gene: 4. Germline V gives CDR1 LGHDT, CDR2 YNNKEL (reference sequence). The CDR3 contains 17 residues. CDR3 bases: TGTGCCAGCAGCCAAGGGGGGACAGGGCGGAACACCGGGGAGCTGTTTTTT. As protein: CASSQGGTGRNTGELFF.

This clonotype was seen a few times. The chain carries TRBV9 and TRBJ1-1; 10 positions agree with TRBD1. Germline-derived CDR1 and CDR2 are SGDLS and YYNGEE. This CDR3 is built from 15 residues. After removal of 4 bases from V and 7 bases from J, the junction contained 10 bases not matched to a gene. The CDR3 sequence is CASSLTPGQGIEAFF. As DNA, the CDR3 is TGTGCCAGCAGCCTTACACCGGGACAGGGGATTGAAGCTTTCTTT.

This clonotype was counted many times. This chain joins TRBV15 and TRBJ2-5; D possibly corresponds to TRBD2 (6 bases). CDR1 is LNHNV, CDR2 YYDKDF, per germline (reference sequence). The CDR3 runs 18 residues. Trimming cost V 0 bases and J 5 bases, with 22 bases left between them. For the CDR3, the DNA is TGTGCCACCAGCAGAGATTCGGGGTGGAGGGAGACCAGTGAGACCCAGTACTTC. It is translated as CATSRDSGWRETSETQYF.